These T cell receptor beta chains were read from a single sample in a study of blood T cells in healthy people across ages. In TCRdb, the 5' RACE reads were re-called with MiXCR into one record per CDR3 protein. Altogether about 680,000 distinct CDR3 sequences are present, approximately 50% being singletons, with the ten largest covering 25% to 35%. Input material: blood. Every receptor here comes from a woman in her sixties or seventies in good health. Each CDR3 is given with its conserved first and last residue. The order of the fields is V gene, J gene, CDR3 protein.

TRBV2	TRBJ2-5	CASSEAGGTQYF
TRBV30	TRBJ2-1	CAWRVAGATNEQFF
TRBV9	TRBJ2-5	CASSVRPMGEEETQYF
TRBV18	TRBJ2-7	CASSPSISGADEQYF
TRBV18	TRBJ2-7	CASSPGIGGPSGEQYF
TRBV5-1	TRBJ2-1	CASSLAGLVSSYNEQFF
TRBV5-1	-	CASSLTPGSGGEQYF
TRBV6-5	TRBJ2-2	CATFRRNTGELFF
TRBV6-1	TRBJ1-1	CASRITGNTEAFF
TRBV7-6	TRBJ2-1	CASSSPQTLGVNEQFF
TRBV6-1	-	CASRAIAAGGEQYF
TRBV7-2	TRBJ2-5	CASSPQRQETQYF
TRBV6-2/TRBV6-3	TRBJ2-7	CASGKSLAGVYEQYF
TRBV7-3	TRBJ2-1	CAGSQAGVSSFEQFF
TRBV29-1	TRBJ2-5	CSALLAGRLNEQYF
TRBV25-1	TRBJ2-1	CASSSRNLAGGPRTYNEQFF
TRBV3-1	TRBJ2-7	CASSHGNRGLYEQYF
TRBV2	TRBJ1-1	CASSDQGTEAFF
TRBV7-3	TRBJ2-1	CASSRGLAGASEQFF
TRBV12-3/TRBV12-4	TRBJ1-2	CASRPRDSHYGYTF
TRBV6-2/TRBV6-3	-	CASSYSLGTGGSYEQYF
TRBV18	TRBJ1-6	CASSPVSGDVSPLHF